Shown below are 12 T cell receptor beta chains from a single sample sequenced in a study of blood T cell repertoires in COVID-19. The method was immunoSEQ multiplex PCR; TCRdb's version includes in-frame clones alone and lacks a portion of them. The repertoire holds roughly 50,000 clones, with about nine tenths as singletons. Sequences were obtained from peripheral blood. The receptors shown here come from a woman aged 55 to 70 with active COVID-19.

The rearrangement joins TRBV5-4 to TRBJ1-2; D perhaps matches TRBD1 (5 bases). V dropped 4 bases and J dropped 4 bases, with 23 bases sitting between them. The germline V gene has CDR1 SGHNT and CDR2 YYREEE (reference sequence). CDR3 size: 17 residues. The CDR3 bases are TGTGCCAGCAGCGCACCCAGTTGGGGCAGGGCCGTCTATGGCTACACCTTC. Protein: CASSAPSWGRAVYGYTF.

The chain recombines TRBV7-2 with TRBJ1-2; maybe TRBD1 (5 bases). Per the germline V gene, CDR1 is SGHTA and CDR2 is FQGNSA. The CDR3 has 13 residues. The germline V and J ends were trimmed by 2 bases and 8 bases, with 12 bases remaining between them. The CDR3: CASSLSTVMGYTF. CDR3 nucleotides: TGTGCCAGCAGCTTATCGACAGTGATGGGCTACACCTTC. Using reference TRBV7-2 and TRBJ1-2 for the parts outside the CDR3, the full variable domain is GAGVSQSPSNKVTEKGKDVELRCDPISGHTALYWYRQSLGQGLEFLIYFQGNSAPDKSGLPSDRFSAERTGGSVSTLTIQRTQQEDSAVYLCASSLSTVMGYTFGSGTRLTVV.

This clone rates as hyperexpanded. This rearrangement joins TRBV27 to TRBJ1-2; D uncertain. CDR1 and CDR2 from the germline V gene are MNHEY and SMNVEV (reference sequence). Trimming took 2 bases from V and 2 from J, leaving 6 bases between them. CDR3 length: 13 residues. CDR3 sequence reads: CASSLGRNYGYTF. CDR3 sequence (DNA): TGTGCCAGCAGTTTAGGGAGAAACTATGGCTACACCTTC.

The gene calls are TRBV5-1 and TRBJ2-2; D might be TRBD1 (6 bases). This CDR3 region has 15 residues. Germline V CDR1 and CDR2: SGHRS, YFSETQ. V gave up 3 bases and J gave up 0 bases, with 9 bases separating them. Here the CDR3 DNA reads TGCGCCAGCAGCTCAACAGGGACGAACACCGGGGAGCTGTTTTTT. This gives the protein CASSSTGTNTGELFF.

The chain combines TRBV11-2 with TRBJ1-5, with D possibly matching TRBD1 (5 bases). The CDR3 sequence is 13 residues long. The V end lost 1 base, the J end lost 13 bases, and 14 bases lay between the germline ends. Germline V gene data show CDR1 as SGHAT and CDR2 as FQNNGV. CDR3 in DNA: TGTGCCAGCAGCTTAGGAGCGCAGGGCCCGCAGCATTTT. Residues: CASSLGAQGPQHF.

DNA of the CDR3: TGTGCCAGCAGGATCACTAGCGGGGGGGGCAATGAGCAGTTCTTC. This codes for CASRITSGGGNEQFF. The chain links TRBV27 to TRBJ2-1, with 13 bases matching TRBD2. V was clipped by 6 bases and J by 6 bases; unmatched bases: 5. Germline loops: CDR1 MNHEY, CDR2 SMNVEV (reference sequence). CDR3 length equals 15 residues.

The genes are TRBV4-1 and TRBJ2-3, with 9 bases that match TRBD2. The CDR3 runs 16 residues. V lost 0 bases and J lost 6; bases outside the gene matches: 7. Per germline, CDR1 MGHRA and CDR2 YSYEKL. The CDR3 is CASSQDRAGGRDTQYF. Written as DNA, the CDR3 is TGCGCCAGCAGCCAAGACAGGGCGGGGGGGCGTGATACGCAGTATTTT.

The J gene is TRBJ1-2, the V gene TRBV4-1, with 9 bases aligning to TRBD1. After removal of 1 base from V and 4 bases from J, the junction contained 10 bases not matched to a gene. This CDR3 is built from 17 residues. Germline CDR1 reads MGHRA; CDR2 reads YSYEKL. The CDR3 protein is CASSQVDPGQGLYGYTF. The CDR3 DNA reads as TGCGCCAGCAGCCAAGTAGATCCGGGACAGGGACTCTATGGCTACACCTTC.

The V and J genes are TRBV30 and TRBJ1-5; 8 bases agree with TRBD1. Per the germline V gene, CDR1 is GTSNPN and CDR2 is SVGIG (reference sequence). With 0 bases clipped from V and 2 bases from J, the junction kept 3 bases outside the gene matches. The CDR3 sequence is 15 residues long. CDR3 DNA: TGTGCCTGGAGTGTACAGGGGGGGGGCAATCAGCCCCAGCATTTT. It codes for CAWSVQGGGNQPQHF.

V and J are TRBV28 and TRBJ1-5, with 9 bases that match TRBD1. CDR1 is MDHEN, CDR2 SYDVKM, per germline. CDR3 size: 13 residues. Trimming removed 6 bases from V and 10 bases from J; junction bases left unmatched: 7. As DNA, the CDR3 is TGTGCCAGCAGCCGCGACAGGGGGGAACCCCAGCATTTT. Translating gives CASSRDRGEPQHF.

The chain couples TRBV7-9 to TRBJ1-4; no clear D. The germline V gene encodes CDR1 SEHNR and CDR2 FQNEAQ (reference sequence). The CDR3 runs 16 residues. Trimming stripped 3 bases from V and 7 bases from J, with 18 bases between. The CDR3, as DNA: TGTGCCAGCAGCTTGAGGAGGGTTCGATTTAGTGAAAAACTGTTTTTT. It encodes CASSLRRVRFSEKLFF.

The V and J genes are TRBV6-6 and TRBJ1-5, with 7 nucleotides matching TRBD1. The ends lost 0 bases at V and 6 bases at J; junction bases unmatched: 5. CDR1 is MNHNY and CDR2 is SVGAGI in the germline V gene (reference sequence). The CDR3 length is 15 residues. The CDR3 region has the DNA TGTGCCAGCAGTTACTCGAACAGGGGTGGTCAGCCCCAGCATTTT. Translation gives CASSYSNRGGQPQHF.